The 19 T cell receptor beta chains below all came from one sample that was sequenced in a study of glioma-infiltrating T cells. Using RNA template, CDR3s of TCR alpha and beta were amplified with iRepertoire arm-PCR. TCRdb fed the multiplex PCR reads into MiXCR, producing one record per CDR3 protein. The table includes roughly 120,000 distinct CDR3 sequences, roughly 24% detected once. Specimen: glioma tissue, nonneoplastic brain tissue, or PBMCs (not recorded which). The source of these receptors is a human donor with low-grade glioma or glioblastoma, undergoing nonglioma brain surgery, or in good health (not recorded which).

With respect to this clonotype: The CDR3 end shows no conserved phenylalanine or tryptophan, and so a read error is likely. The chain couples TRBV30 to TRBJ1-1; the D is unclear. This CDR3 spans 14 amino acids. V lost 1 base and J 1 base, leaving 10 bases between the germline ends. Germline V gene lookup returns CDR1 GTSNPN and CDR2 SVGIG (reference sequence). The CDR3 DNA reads TGTGCCTGGAGTGCAGGAAAGGGGAACACTGAAGCTTTCTCT. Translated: CAWSAGKGNTEAFS.

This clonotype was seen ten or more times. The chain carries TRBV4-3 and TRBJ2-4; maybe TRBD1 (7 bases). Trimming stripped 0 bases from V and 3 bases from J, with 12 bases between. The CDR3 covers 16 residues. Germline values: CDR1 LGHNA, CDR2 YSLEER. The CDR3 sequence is CASSQEDREDKNIQYF. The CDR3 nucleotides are TGCGCCAGCAGCCAAGAAGACAGGGAGGACAAAAACATTCAGTACTTC.

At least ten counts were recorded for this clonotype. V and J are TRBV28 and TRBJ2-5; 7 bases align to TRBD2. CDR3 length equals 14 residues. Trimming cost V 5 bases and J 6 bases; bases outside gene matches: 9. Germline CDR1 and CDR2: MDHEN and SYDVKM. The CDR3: CASSPSTSTQTQYF. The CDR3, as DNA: TGTGCCAGCAGTCCCTCGACTAGCACACAGACCCAGTACTTC.

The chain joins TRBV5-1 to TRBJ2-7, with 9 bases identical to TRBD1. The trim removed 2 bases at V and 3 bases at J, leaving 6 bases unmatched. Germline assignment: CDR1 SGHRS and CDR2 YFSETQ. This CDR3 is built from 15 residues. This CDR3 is CASSFGTGRVYEQYF. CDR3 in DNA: TGCGCCAGCAGCTTCGGGACAGGGAGAGTCTACGAGCAGTACTTC.

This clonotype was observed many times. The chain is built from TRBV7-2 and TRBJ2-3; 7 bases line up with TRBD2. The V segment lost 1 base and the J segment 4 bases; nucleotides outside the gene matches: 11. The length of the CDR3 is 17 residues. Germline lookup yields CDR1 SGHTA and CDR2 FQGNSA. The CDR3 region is CASSLDFGGSFADTQYF. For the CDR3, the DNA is TGTGCCAGCAGCTTAGACTTCGGCGGGAGTTTCGCAGATACGCAGTATTTT.

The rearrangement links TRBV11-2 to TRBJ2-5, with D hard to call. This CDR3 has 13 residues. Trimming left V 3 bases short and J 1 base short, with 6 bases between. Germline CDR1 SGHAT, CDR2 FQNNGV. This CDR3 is CASSFGVQETQYF. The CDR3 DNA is TGTGCCAGCAGCTTCGGAGTCCAAGAGACCCAGTACTTC.

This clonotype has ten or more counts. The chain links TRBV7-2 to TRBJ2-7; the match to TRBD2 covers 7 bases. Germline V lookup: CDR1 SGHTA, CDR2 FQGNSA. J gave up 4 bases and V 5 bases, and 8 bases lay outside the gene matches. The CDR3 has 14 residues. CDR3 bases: TGTGCCAGCAGCCACAGCGGGACCGCATACGAGCAGTACTTC. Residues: CASSHSGTAYEQYF.

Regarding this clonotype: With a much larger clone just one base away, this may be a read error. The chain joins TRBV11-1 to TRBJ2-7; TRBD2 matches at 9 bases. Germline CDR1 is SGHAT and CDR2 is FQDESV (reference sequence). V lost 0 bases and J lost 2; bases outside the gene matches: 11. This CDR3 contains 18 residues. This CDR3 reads CASSLAPRSTSGAYEQYF. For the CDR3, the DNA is TGTGCCAGCAGCTTAGCGCCAAGGTCGACTAGCGGCGCCTACGAGCAGTACTTC.

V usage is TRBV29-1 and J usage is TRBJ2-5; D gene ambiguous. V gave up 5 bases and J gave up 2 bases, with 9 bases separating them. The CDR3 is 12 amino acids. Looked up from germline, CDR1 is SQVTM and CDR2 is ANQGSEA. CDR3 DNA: TGCAGCGTTTACACGGCACAAGAGACCCAGTACTTC. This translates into CSVYTAQETQYF.

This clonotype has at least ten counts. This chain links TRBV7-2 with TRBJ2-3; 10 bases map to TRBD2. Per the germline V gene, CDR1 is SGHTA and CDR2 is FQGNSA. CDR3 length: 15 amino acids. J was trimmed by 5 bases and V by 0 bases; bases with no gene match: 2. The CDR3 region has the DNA TGTGCCAGCAGCTTAGCTAGCGGGAGGTTAGATACGCAGTATTTT. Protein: CASSLASGRLDTQYF.

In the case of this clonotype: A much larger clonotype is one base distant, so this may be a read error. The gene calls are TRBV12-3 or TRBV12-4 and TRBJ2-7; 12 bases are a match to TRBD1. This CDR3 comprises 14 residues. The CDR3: CASGPGQGAYGQYF. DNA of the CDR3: TGTGCCAGCGGCCCGGGACAGGGGGCCTACGGGCAGTACTTC.

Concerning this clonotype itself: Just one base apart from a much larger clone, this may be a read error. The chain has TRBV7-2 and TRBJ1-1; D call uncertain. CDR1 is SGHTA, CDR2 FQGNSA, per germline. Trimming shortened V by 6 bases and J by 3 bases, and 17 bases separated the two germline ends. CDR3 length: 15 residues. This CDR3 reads CASSFERARDTEAFF. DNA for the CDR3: TGTGCCAGCAGTTTCGAGAGGGCACGGGACACTGAAGCTTTCTTT.

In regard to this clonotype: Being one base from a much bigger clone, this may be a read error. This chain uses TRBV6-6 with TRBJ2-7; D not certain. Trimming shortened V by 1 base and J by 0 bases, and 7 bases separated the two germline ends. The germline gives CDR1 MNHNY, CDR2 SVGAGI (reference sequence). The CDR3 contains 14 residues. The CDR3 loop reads CASSYFRNSYEQYF. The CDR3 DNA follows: TGTGCCAGCAGTTACTTCCGGAACTCCTACGAGCAGTACTTC.

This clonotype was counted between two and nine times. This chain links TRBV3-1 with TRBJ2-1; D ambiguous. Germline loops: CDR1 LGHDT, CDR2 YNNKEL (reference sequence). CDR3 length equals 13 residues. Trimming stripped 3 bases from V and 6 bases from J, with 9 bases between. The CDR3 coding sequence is TGTGCCAGCAGCCAGACCAGTTTCAATGAGCAGTTCTTC. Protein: CASSQTSFNEQFF.

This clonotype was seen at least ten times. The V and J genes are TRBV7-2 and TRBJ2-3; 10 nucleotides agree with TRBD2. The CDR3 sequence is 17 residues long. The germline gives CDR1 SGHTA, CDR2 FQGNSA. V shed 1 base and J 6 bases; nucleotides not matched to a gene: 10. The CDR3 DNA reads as TGTGCCAGCAGCTTAGTTCGGCTAGCGGGAGTTGGGGATACGCAGTATTTT. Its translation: CASSLVRLAGVGDTQYF. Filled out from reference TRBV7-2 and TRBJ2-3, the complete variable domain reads GAGVSQSPSNKVTEKGKDVELRCDPISGHTALYWYRQSLGQGLEFLIYFQGNSAPDKSGLPSDRFSAERTGGSVSTLTIQRTQQEDSAVYLCASSLVRLAGVGDTQYFGPGTRLTVL.

CDR3 bases: TGCGCCAGCAGCGAGGGACTAACCTACGAGCAGTACTTC. The encoded protein is CASSEGLTYEQYF. This rearrangement joins TRBV5-1 to TRBJ2-7; 7 bases align to TRBD2. There are 13 residues in the CDR3. Germline V gene data show CDR1 as SGHRS and CDR2 as YFSETQ. J was trimmed by 2 bases and V by 4 bases; bases with no gene match: 3.

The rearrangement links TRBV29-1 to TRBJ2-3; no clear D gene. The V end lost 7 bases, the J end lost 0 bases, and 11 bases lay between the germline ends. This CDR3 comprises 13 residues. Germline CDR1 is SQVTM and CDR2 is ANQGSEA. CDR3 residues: CSATSDSTDTQYF. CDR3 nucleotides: TGCAGCGCAACGTCGGATAGCACAGATACGCAGTATTTT.

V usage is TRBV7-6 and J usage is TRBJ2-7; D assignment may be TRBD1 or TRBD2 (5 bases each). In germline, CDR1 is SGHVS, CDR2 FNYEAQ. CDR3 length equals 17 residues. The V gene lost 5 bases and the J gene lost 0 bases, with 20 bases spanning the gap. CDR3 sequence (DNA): TGTGCCAGCAGCGCAGTACCCGGGGCTAGCAACTCCTACGAGCAGTACTTC. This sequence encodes CASSAVPGASNSYEQYF.

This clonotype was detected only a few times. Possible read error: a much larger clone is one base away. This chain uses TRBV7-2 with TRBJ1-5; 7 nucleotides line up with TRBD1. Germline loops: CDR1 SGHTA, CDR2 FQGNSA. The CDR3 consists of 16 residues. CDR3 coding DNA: TGTGCCAGCAGTCCAAACAGGGGAGAAGGGGGTCAGCCCCAGCGTTTT. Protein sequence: CASSPNRGEGGQPQRF.